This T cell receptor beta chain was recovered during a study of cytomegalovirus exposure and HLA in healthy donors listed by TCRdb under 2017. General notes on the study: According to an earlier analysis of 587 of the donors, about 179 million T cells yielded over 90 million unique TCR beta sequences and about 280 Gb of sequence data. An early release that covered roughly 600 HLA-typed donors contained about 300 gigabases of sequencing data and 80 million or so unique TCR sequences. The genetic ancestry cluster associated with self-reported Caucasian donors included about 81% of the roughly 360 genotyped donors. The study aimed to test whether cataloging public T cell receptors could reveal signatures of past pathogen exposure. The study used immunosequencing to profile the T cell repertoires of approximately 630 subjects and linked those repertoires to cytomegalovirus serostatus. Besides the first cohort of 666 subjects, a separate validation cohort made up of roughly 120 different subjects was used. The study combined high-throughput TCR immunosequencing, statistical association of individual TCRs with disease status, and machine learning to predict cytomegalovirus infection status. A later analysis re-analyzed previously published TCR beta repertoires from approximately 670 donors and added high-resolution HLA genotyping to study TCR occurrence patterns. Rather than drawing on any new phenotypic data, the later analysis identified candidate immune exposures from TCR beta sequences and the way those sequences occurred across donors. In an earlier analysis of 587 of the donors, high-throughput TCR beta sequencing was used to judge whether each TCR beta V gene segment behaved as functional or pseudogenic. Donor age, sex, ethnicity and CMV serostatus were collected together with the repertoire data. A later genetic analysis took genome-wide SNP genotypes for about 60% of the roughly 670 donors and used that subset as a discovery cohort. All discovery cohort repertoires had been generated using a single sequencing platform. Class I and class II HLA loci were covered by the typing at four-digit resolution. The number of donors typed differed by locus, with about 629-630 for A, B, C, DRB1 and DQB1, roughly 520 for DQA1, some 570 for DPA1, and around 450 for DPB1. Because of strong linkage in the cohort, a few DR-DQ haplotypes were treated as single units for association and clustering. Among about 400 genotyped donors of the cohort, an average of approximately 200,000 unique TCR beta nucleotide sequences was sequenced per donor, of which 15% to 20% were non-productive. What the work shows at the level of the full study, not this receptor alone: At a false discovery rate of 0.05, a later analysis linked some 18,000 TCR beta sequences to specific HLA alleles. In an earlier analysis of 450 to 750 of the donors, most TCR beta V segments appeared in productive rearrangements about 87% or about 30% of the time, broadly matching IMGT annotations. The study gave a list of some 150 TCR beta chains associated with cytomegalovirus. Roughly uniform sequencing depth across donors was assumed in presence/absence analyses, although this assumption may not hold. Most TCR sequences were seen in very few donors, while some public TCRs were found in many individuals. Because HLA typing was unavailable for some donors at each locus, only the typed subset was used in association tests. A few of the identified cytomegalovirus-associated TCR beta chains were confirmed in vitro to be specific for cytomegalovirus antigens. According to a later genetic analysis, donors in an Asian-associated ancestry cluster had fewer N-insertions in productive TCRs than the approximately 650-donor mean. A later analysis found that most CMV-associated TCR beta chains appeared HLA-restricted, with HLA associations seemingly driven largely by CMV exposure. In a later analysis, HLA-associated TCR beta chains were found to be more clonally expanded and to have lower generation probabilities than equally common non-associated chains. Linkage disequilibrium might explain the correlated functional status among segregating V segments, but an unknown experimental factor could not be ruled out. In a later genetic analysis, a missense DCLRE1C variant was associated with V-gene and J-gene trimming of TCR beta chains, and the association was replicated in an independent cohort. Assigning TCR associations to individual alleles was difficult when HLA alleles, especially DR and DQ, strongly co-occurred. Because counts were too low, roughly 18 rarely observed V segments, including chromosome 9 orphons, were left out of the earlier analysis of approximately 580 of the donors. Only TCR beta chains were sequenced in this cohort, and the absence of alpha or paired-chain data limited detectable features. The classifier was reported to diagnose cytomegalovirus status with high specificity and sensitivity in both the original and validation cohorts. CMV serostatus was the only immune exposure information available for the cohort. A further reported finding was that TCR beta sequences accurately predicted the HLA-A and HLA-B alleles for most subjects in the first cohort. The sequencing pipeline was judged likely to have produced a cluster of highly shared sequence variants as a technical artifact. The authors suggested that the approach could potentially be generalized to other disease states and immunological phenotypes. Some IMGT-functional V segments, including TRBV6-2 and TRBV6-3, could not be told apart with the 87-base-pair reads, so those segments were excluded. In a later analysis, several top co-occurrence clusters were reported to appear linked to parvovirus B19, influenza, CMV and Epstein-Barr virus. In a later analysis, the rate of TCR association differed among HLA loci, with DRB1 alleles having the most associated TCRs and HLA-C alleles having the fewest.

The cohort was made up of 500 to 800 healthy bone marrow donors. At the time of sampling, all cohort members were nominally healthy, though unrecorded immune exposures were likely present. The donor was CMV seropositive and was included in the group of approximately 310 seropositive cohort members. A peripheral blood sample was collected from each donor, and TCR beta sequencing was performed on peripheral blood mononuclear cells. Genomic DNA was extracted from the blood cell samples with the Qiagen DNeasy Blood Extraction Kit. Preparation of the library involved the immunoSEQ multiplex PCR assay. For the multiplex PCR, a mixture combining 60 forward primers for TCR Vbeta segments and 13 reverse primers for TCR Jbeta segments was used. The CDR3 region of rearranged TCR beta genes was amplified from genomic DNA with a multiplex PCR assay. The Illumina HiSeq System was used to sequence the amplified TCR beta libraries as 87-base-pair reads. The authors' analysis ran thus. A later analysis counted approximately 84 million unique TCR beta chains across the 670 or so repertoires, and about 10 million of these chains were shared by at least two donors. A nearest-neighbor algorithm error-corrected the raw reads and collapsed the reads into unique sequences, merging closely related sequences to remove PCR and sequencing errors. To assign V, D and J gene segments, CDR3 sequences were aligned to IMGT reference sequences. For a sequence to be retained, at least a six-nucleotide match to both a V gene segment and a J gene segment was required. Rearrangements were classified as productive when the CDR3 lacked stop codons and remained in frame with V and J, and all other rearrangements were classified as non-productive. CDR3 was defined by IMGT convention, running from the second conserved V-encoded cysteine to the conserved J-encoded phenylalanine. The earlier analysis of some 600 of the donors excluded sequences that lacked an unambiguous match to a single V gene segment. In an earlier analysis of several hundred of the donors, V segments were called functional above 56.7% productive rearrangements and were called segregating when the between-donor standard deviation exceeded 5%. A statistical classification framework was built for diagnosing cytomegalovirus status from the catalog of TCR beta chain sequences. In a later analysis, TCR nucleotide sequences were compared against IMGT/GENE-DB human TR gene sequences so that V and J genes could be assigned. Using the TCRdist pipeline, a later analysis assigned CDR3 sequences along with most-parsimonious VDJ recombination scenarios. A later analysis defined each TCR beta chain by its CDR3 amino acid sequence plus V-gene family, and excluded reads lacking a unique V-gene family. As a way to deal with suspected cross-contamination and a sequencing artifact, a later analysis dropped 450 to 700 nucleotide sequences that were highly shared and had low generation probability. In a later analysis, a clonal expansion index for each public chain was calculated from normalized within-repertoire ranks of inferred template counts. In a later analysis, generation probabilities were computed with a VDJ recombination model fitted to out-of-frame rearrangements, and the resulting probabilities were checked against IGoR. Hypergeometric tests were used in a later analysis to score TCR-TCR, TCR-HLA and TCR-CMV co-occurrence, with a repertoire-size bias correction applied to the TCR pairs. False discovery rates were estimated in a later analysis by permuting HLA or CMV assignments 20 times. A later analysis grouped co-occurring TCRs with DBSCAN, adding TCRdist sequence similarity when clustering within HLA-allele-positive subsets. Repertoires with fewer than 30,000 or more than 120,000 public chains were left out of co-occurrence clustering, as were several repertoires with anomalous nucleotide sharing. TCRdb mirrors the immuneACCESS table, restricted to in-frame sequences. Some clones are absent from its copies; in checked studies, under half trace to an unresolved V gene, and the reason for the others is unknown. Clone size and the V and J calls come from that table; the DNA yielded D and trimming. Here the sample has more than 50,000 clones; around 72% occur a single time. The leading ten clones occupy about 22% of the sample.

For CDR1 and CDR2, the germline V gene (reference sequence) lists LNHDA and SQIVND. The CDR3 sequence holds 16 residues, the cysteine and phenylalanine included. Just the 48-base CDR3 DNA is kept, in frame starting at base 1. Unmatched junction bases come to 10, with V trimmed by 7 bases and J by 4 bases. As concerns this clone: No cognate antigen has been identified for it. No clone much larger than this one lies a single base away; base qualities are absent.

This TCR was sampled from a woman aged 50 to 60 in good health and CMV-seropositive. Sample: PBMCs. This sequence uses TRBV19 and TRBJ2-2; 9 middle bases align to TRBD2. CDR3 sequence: CASKGRTSEFTGELFF. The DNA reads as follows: TGTGCCAGTAAAGGTCGGACTAGCGAGTTCACCGGGGAGCTGTTTTTT.